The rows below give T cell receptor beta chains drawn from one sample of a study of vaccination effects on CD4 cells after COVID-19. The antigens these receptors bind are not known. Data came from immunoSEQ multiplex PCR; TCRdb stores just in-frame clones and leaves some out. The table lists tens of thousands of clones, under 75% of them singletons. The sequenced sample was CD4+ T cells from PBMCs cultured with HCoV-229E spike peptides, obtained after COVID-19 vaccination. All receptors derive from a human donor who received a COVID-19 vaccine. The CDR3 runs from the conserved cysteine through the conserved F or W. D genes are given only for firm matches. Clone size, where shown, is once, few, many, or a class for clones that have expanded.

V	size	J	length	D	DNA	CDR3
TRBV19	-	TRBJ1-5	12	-	TGTGCCAGTAGAGCCAAAGGTCAGCCCCAGCATTTT	CASRAKGQPQHF
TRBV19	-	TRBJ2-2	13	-	TGTGCCAGTAGTATCGCCAGATCCGGGGAGCTGTTTTTT	CASSIARSGELFF
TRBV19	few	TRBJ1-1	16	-	TGTGCCAGTACAAAAGGGGCATTTCCTCCGAACACTGAAGCTTTCTTT	CASTKGAFPPNTEAFF
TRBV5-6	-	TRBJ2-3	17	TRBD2	TGTGCCAGCTCTCGGCTAGCGGGGGGCCATCTGCAGAATACGCAGTATTTT	CASSRLAGGHLQNTQYF
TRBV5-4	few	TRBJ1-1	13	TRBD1	TGTGCCAGCAGCTCCCGACAGGGGACTGAAGCTTTCTTT	CASSSRQGTEAFF
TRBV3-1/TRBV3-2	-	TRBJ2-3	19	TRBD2	TGTGCCAGCAGCCAGGGGGGACTAGCGGGATTGTGGGGCACAGATACGCAGTATTTT	CASSQGGLAGLWGTDTQYF
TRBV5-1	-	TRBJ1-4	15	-	TGCGCCAGCACCCACCTTGGGGCAGTTAATGAAAAACTGTTTTTT	CASTHLGAVNEKLFF
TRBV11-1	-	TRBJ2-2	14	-	TGTGCCAGCAGCTTACGGAGGAACACCGGGGAGCTGTTTTTT	CASSLRRNTGELFF
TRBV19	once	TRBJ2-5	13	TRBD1	TGTGCCAGTACTCTGACAGGGGGAGAGACCCAGTACTTC	CASTLTGGETQYF
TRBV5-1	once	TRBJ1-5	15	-	TGCGCCAGCAGCTTGGCGGGAAGGAGCAATCAGCCCCAGCATTTT	CASSLAGRSNQPQHF
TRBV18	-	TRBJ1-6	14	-	TGTGCCAGCTCACCCGGAAGGGGAAATTCACCCCTCCACTTT	CASSPGRGNSPLHF
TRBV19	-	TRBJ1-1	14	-	TGTGCCAGTAGACCCGGACCAATTAACACTGAAGCTTTCTTT	CASRPGPINTEAFF
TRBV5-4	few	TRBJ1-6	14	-	TGTGCCAGCAGCTTGGAAGCCTTCGGATCACCCCTCCACTTT	CASSLEAFGSPLHF
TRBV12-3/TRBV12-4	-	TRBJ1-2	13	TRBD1	TGTGCCAGCAGCCTCAACAGGGGGCCTGGCTACACCTTC	CASSLNRGPGYTF
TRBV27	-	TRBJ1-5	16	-	TGTGCCAGCAGTCGCAGGGGCGATATTAGCAATCAGCCCCAGCATTTT	CASSRRGDISNQPQHF
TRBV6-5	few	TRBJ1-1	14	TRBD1	TGTGCCAGCAATGTACAGGGGACACACACTGAAGCTTTCTTT	CASNVQGTHTEAFF
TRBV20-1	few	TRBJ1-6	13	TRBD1	TGCAGTGCTAGTGGACAGGGGTCTTCACCCCTCCACTTT	CSASGQGSSPLHF
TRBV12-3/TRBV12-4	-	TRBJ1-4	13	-	TGTGCCAGCAAGGGGGGCTGGAATGAAAAACTGTTTTTT	CASKGGWNEKLFF
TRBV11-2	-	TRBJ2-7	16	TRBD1	TGTGCCAGCAGCTTAGAGGGACAGGTGGGAATATACGAGCAGTACTTC	CASSLEGQVGIYEQYF
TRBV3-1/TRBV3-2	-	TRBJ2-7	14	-	TGTGCCAGCAGCCGGAACAGGGGGGGATACGAGCAGTACTTC	CASSRNRGGYEQYF
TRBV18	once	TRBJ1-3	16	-	TGTGCCAGCTCCGTGAGCCAGGGGCCCTCTGGAAACACCATATATTTT	CASSVSQGPSGNTIYF
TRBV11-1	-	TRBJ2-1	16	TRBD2	TGTGCCAGCAGCCGTCGACTAGCGGGGGGCAACAATGAGCAGTTCTTC	CASSRRLAGGNNEQFF
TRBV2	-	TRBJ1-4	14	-	TGTGCCAGCAATATAGCCGTCAGAGGTGAAAAACTGTTTTTT	CASNIAVRGEKLFF
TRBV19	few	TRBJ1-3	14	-	TGTGCCAGTAGTATAAGGACAGATGGAAACACCATATATTTT	CASSIRTDGNTIYF
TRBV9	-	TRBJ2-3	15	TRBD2	TGTGCCAGCAGCGGTCCGGGGGGTACCACAGATACGCAGTATTTT	CASSGPGGTTDTQYF
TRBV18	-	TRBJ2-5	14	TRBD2	TGTGCCAGCTCACCTGGACTAGCGGAGACGGCCCAGTACTTC	CASSPGLAETAQYF
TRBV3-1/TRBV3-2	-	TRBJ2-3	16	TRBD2	TGTGCCAGCAGCCCCGGACTAGCGGGGCCCACAGATACGCAGTATTTT	CASSPGLAGPTDTQYF
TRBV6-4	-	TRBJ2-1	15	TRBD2	TGTGCCAGCAGTGACACTAGCGGGGGGGCGAATGAGCAGTTCTTC	CASSDTSGGANEQFF
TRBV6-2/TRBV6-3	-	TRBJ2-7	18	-	TGTGCCAGCAGTTACTCGAGTCGAGGAAAACGAGGGGTTTACGAGCAGTACTTC	CASSYSSRGKRGVYEQYF
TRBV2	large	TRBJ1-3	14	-	TGTGCCAGCACCAGTGGGGGGCCTGGAAACACCATATATTTT	CASTSGGPGNTIYF
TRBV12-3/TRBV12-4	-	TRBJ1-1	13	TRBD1	TGTGCCACCACGGGACAGGAGAACACTGAAGCTTTCTTT	CATTGQENTEAFF
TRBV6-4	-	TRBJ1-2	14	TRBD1	TGTGCCAGCAGTGACTTAACAGGGGGCTATGGCTACACCTTC	CASSDLTGGYGYTF
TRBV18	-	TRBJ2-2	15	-	TGTGCCAGCTCACCACGTACTAGGGAGGCCGGGGAGCTGTTTTTT	CASSPRTREAGELFF
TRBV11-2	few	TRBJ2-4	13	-	TGTGCCAGCAGCTTAATTAAGAAAAACATTCAGTACTTC	CASSLIKKNIQYF
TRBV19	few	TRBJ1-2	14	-	TGTGCCAGTAGTGGGGGGGCACGGGGAAATGGCTACACCTTC	CASSGGARGNGYTF
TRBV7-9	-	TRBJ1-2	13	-	TGTGCCAGCGGTTCGACGGGGGACTATGGCTACACCTTC	CASGSTGDYGYTF
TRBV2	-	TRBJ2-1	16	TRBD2	TGTGCCAGCTTCCGACTAGCGGGGGGGCTTGGCAATGAGCAGTTCTTC	CASFRLAGGLGNEQFF
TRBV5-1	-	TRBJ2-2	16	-	TGCGCCAGCAGCTTGGCCGGTCAGGGGAACACCGGGGAGCTGTTTTTT	CASSLAGQGNTGELFF
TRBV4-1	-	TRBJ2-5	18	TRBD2	TGCGCCAGCAGCCAAGATACTTTCGGGACTAGCGGGGGGGAGACCCAGTACTTC	CASSQDTFGTSGGETQYF
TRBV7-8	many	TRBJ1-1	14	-	TGTGCCAGCAGTTCAAGGGAGGGTCGCACTGAAGCTTTCTTT	CASSSREGRTEAFF
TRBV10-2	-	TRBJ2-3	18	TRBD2	TGCGCCAGCAGGAGCCATAGTCCGACTAGCGGGAAGACAGATACGCAGTATTTT	CASRSHSPTSGKTDTQYF